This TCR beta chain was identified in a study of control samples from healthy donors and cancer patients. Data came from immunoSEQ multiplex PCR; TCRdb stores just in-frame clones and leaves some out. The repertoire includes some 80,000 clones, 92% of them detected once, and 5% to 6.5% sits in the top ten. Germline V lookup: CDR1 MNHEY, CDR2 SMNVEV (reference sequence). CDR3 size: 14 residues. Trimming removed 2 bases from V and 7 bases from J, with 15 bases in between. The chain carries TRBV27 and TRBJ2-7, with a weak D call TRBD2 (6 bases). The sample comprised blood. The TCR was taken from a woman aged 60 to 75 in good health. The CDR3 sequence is CASSLGRGEGEQYF. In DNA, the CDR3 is TGTGCCAGCAGTTTAGGTCGCGGGGAAGGGGAGCAGTACTTC.